This entry features one T cell receptor beta chain sequence. This record comes from a study of Ad26.COV2.S vaccination and SARS-CoV-2 variants. The length of the CDR3 is 14 residues. Germline CDR1 is SGHRS and CDR2 is YFSETQ. Trimming at V came to 1 base and at J to 6 bases, leaving 3 bases not matched to a gene. Indicated treatment: around 19 received Ad26.COV2.S at low or high dose, single or two shots; roughly five received placebo; per-sample allocation not given. Samples analyzed were those drawn on day 63 after the first vaccine or placebo injection. The protocol was immunoSEQ multiplex PCR, while the TCRdb copy is restricted to in-frame clones and leaves out a portion. Altogether some 340,000 clones are present, 85% to 90% being singletons, with the ten largest covering 1.9%.

The sequences come from peripheral blood, collected in a trial of Ad26.COV2.S vaccine versus placebo. The receptor was derived from a person between 18 and 65 years old who received the Ad26.COV2.S COVID-19 vaccine or a placebo. The V call is TRBV5-1, the J call TRBJ2-7; 11 nucleotides line up with TRBD1. The CDR3 sequence: CASSLPGQGGEQYF. CDR3 bases: TGCGCCAGCAGCTTGCCGGGACAGGGGGGCGAGCAGTACTTC.